Below are 20 T cell receptor beta chains sequenced from a single sample in a study of T-cell memory formation after mild COVID-19. TCRdb used MiXCR to reprocess the 5' RACE reads, holding one entry per CDR3 protein. The data show 200,000 or so distinct CDR3 sequences, approximately 16% seen once. The source material was PBMCs or a T cell subset sorted from them (not recorded which). The source is an adult woman who had mild COVID-19 (a few samples of this study predate the infection). Cell type and time point are not known.

The chain recombines TRBV12-3 or TRBV12-4 with TRBJ2-7; 9 nucleotides match TRBD1. The length of the CDR3 is 13 residues. V was pared by 3 bases and J by 6 bases, with 3 bases of the junction left unmatched. This chain's CDR3 is CASSLGDRVEQYF. The DNA for the CDR3 is TGTGCCAGCAGTTTGGGGGACAGGGTCGAGCAGTACTTC.

A few counts support this clonotype. The chain joins TRBV20-1 to TRBJ2-1, with 12 bases matching TRBD2. The CDR3 covers 15 residues. Per germline, CDR1 DFQATT and CDR2 SNEGSKA (reference sequence). The V and J ends lost 3 bases and 8 bases, in that order; junction bases with no gene match: 8. The CDR3 region is CSASSPSGRADEQFF. The CDR3 nucleotides are TGCAGTGCTAGCTCGCCTAGCGGGAGGGCAGATGAGCAGTTCTTC.

This clonotype was counted a few times. This sequence joins TRBV4-1 and TRBJ2-5, with 14 positions matching TRBD2. The germline V gene has CDR1 MGHRA and CDR2 YSYEKL. CDR3 length equals 18 residues. V was pared by 4 bases and J by 1 base, with 8 bases of the junction left unmatched. Here the CDR3 reads CASSLGTSGSGSQETQYF. CDR3 sequence (DNA): TGCGCCAGCAGCCTTGGGACTAGCGGGAGTGGGTCCCAAGAGACCCAGTACTTC.

The genes are TRBV5-1 and TRBJ1-3; the D gene is possibly TRBD1 (5 bases). The CDR3 contains 17 residues. The ends were cut back, 4 bases at V and 4 bases at J, with 21 bases in the middle. Germline V gene data show CDR1 as SGHRS and CDR2 as YFSETQ. In nucleotides, the CDR3 is TGCGCCAGCAGCCTGACATGGCAGGGAAGTTCCGGAAACACCATATATTTT. The encoded protein is CASSLTWQGSSGNTIYF. Full variable domain (missing parts from reference TRBV5-1 and TRBJ1-3): KAGVTQTPRYLIKTRGQQVTLSCSPISGHRSVSWYQQTPGQGLQFLFEYFSETQRNKGNFPGRFSGRQFSNSRSEMNVSTLELGDSALYLCASSLTWQGSSGNTIYFGEGSWLTVV.

The chain combines TRBV29-1 with TRBJ2-2; a possible D gene is TRBD2 (6 bases). V was shortened by 6 bases and J by 0 bases, with 23 bases between the two germline ends. CDR1 and CDR2 (germline): SQVTM, ANQGSEA. This CDR3 comprises 18 residues. This CDR3 is CSVGPGLLLLANTGELFF. The CDR3 nucleotides read TGCAGCGTGGGGCCGGGACTTTTACTACTCGCGAACACCGGGGAGCTGTTTTTT.

The rearrangement joins TRBV9 to TRBJ1-1; D remains ambiguous. The CDR3 is 17 residues long. CDR1 is SGDLS and CDR2 is YYNGEE in the germline V gene. Trimming took off 0 bases at V and 1 base at J, with 16 bases between the two ends. This CDR3 reads CASSVGASGPPNTEAFF. The CDR3, as DNA: TGTGCCAGCAGCGTAGGTGCTTCTGGGCCCCCGAACACTGAAGCTTTCTTT.

This chain links TRBV3-1 with TRBJ1-6; 9 nucleotides match TRBD1. V lost 3 bases to trimming and J lost 6 bases; unmatched junction nucleotides: 12. The germline gives CDR1 LGHDT, CDR2 YNNKEL (reference sequence). CDR3 length: 18 residues. The CDR3 region has the DNA TGTGCCAGCAGCCAGGCCGACAGGGGGATTGGGCGTAATTCACCCCTCCACTTT. This encodes CASSQADRGIGRNSPLHF.

A few counts support this clonotype. The chain joins TRBV9 to TRBJ2-7; D is perhaps TRBD1 (5 bases). The germline V gene has CDR1 SGDLS and CDR2 YYNGEE. The CDR3 contains 16 residues. V gave up 4 bases and J gave up 4 bases, with 21 bases separating them. The CDR3 DNA is TGTGCCAGCAGCCCCGAATGGGGCGAATTGGGTTACGAGCAGTACTTC. Its translation is CASSPEWGELGYEQYF. Variable domain in full (rest from reference TRBV9 and TRBJ2-7): DSGVTQTPKHLITATGQRVTLRCSPRSGDLSVYWYQQSLDQGLQFLIQYYNGEERAKGNILERFSAQQFPDLHSELNLSSLELGDSALYFCASSPEWGELGYEQYFGPGTRLTVT.

The V and J genes are TRBV29-1 and TRBJ1-3; TRBD1 aligns across 8 bases. The CDR3 runs to 13 residues. Trimming took 2 bases from V and 9 from J; bases not matched to a gene: 6. CDR1 and CDR2 (germline): SQVTM, ANQGSEA. CDR3 nucleotides: TGCAGCGTTGAATGGAACAGGGGGGGCACCATATATTTT. Amino acids: CSVEWNRGGTIYF.

In this sample, this clonotype turned up a few times. The V and J genes are TRBV6-5 and TRBJ2-1, with TRBD2 matching 8 bases. The germline V gene encodes CDR1 MNHEY and CDR2 SVGAGI. With 2 bases clipped from V and 2 bases from J, the junction kept 2 bases outside the gene matches. This CDR3 is built from 15 residues. The CDR3 sequence is CASSYAGGTYNEQFF. CDR3 nucleotides: TGTGCCAGCAGTTACGCGGGGGGAACCTACAATGAGCAGTTCTTC.

There are a few counts of this clonotype. This chain joins TRBV24-1 and TRBJ2-3; 8 bases agree with TRBD1. The CDR3 is made up of 15 amino acids. Losses at the gene ends were 4 bases for V and 4 bases for J; bases not matched to a gene: 6. Germline lookup yields CDR1 KGHDR and CDR2 SFDVKD. The CDR3 DNA sequence: TGTGCCACCAGTGACCGGACAGGGTGGGCAGATACGCAGTATTTT. Its protein is CATSDRTGWADTQYF.

The V gene is TRBV5-1, the J gene TRBJ2-7, with D hard to call. Germline CDR1 reads SGHRS; CDR2 reads YFSETQ. There are 16 residues in the CDR3. The V end lost 4 bases, the J end lost 3 bases, and 20 bases lay between the germline ends. This CDR3 is CASSPKFRNRSYEQYF. The CDR3 coding sequence is TGCGCCAGCAGCCCAAAATTTCGGAACAGAAGCTACGAGCAGTACTTC.

The rearrangement joins TRBV7-3 to TRBJ2-1; D is ambiguous. This CDR3 has 15 amino acids. V lost 5 bases and J 8 bases, leaving 19 bases between the germline ends. The V gene's germline CDR1 is SGHTA and CDR2 FQGTGA. The CDR3 is CASSKMVGRTDEQFF. In DNA, the CDR3 is TGTGCCAGCAGCAAAATGGTGGGCAGGACGGATGAGCAGTTCTTC.

This clonotype was found a few times. The chain has TRBV7-2 and TRBJ2-3; TRBD1 agrees at 7 bases. This CDR3 is built from 14 residues. The V gene end was trimmed by 8 bases and the J gene end by 5 bases; junction bases not matched to a gene: 10. Germline CDR1 reads SGHTA; CDR2 reads FQGNSA. The CDR3 sequence is CASARGQRKDTQYF. CDR3 DNA sequence: TGTGCCAGCGCCCGGGGACAGCGAAAAGATACGCAGTATTTT. Based on the CDR3 plus reference TRBV7-2 and TRBJ2-3, the full variable domain is GAGVSQSPSNKVTEKGKDVELRCDPISGHTALYWYRQSLGQGLEFLIYFQGNSAPDKSGLPSDRFSAERTGGSVSTLTIQRTQQEDSAVYLCASARGQRKDTQYFGPGTRLTVL.

The chain carries TRBV7-9 and TRBJ2-7; either TRBD1 or TRBD2 may supply D (5 bases each). The CDR3 extends over 15 amino acids. CDR1 and CDR2 (germline): SEHNR, FQNEAQ (reference sequence). The V end lost 5 bases, the J end lost 6 bases, and 20 bases lay between the germline ends. CDR3 in amino acids: CASSARKGPLSEQYF. CDR3 DNA sequence: TGTGCCAGCAGCGCTAGGAAGGGACCCTTAAGCGAGCAGTACTTC.

The rearrangement uses TRBV29-1 and TRBJ2-3, with a tentative D call TRBD2 (6 bases). Trimming removed 4 bases from V and 4 bases from J, with 12 bases in between. The CDR3 runs 13 residues. Per the germline V gene, CDR1 is SQVTM and CDR2 is ANQGSEA. CDR3 coding DNA: TGCAGCGTTGCGCGGGGTCCCGCAGATACGCAGTATTTT. Residues: CSVARGPADTQYF.

This clonotype was found a few times. The V call is TRBV12-3 or TRBV12-4, the J call TRBJ2-2, with 11 bases matching TRBD2. This CDR3 region has 15 residues. Trimming removed 3 bases from V and 8 bases from J; junction bases left unmatched: 5. The CDR3 spells CASSFLAGGNGELFF. The CDR3 DNA reads as TGTGCCAGCAGTTTTTTAGCGGGGGGGAATGGGGAGCTGTTTTTT.

This clonotype showed up just a few times. The chain couples TRBV4-1 to TRBJ2-5; D is unresolved. CDR3 length: 15 amino acids. V lost 4 bases to trimming and J lost 0 bases, with 12 bases between them. Germline CDR1 is MGHRA and CDR2 is YSYEKL. Written as DNA, the CDR3 is TGCGCCAGCAGCCCCTTCTCCCTCGACCAAGAGACCCAGTACTTC. Residues: CASSPFSLDQETQYF.

Only a few counts were recorded for this clonotype. V gene TRBV12-3 or TRBV12-4 combines with J gene TRBJ1-5; 10 bases match TRBD1. The CDR3 has 15 residues. Unmatched junction bases numbered 5, after V lost 6 bases and J lost 3 bases. CDR3 in DNA: TGTGCCAGCAGCTTGGACAGGGGGACCAATCAGCCCCAGCATTTT. It specifies CASSLDRGTNQPQHF.

The rearrangement uses TRBV19 and TRBJ1-5, with no clear D. Germline V CDR1 and CDR2: LNHDA, SQIVND (reference sequence). V dropped 4 bases and J dropped 3 bases, with 7 bases sitting between them. This CDR3 is 13 amino acids long. The CDR3 DNA is TGTGCCAGTAGTACCTCCACCAATCAGCCCCAGCATTTT. It specifies CASSTSTNQPQHF.